These 27 T cell receptor beta chains originate from one sample sequenced in a study of CD8 T cells in ankylosing spondylitis. TCRdb called the 5' RACE reads again in MiXCR, with one record for every CDR3 protein. Among about 220,000 distinct CDR3 sequences listed, around 20% were seen once. Study outcomes and limitations: Seemingly characteristic of ankylosing spondylitis blood was a TCR beta motif consisting of eight highly homologous variants.

Their specific antigens are unknown. Sequenced sample: blood, either unsorted or a sorted T cell fraction (not recorded which). Receptors were obtained from a male donor with ankylosing spondylitis.

V usage is TRBV19 and J usage is TRBJ2-5, with D maybe TRBD2 (5 bases). V lost 5 bases and J 3 bases, leaving 10 bases between the germline ends. The CDR3 contains 13 residues. Germline V gives CDR1 LNHDA, CDR2 SQIVND (reference sequence). The CDR3 protein is CASSLDGEETQYF. The CDR3 DNA reads TGTGCCAGTAGTTTGGACGGGGAAGAGACCCAGTACTTC.

V is TRBV20-1 and J is TRBJ2-5; 8 positions agree with TRBD1. Germline loops: CDR1 DFQATT, CDR2 SNEGSKA (reference sequence). After removal of 3 bases from V and 1 base from J, the junction contained 16 bases not matched to a gene. CDR3 size: 18 residues. DNA for the CDR3: TGCAGTGCTAGCTTCCTCGGAGGGACAGGAGGTATCCAAGAGACCCAGTACTTC. Translation: CSASFLGGTGGIQETQYF.

This clonotype was observed many times. The chain couples TRBV4-3 to TRBJ1-2; TRBD1 aligns across 7 bases. The CDR3 extends over 15 amino acids. Germline CDR1 LGHNA, CDR2 YSLEER. The V gene end was trimmed by 0 bases and the J gene end by 8 bases; junction bases not matched to a gene: 9. CDR3 bases: TGCGCCAGCAGCCAAGATAGCGGACAGGCGCGCGGCTACACCTTC. Residues: CASSQDSGQARGYTF.

The J gene is TRBJ1-1, the V gene TRBV20-1; the match to TRBD1 covers 7 bases. Unmatched junction bases numbered 5, after V lost 0 bases and J lost 1 base. Germline V gives CDR1 DFQATT, CDR2 SNEGSKA (reference sequence). The CDR3 length is 15 residues. The CDR3 sequence is CSARDLRGENTEAFF. Written as DNA, the CDR3 is TGCAGTGCTAGAGATCTCAGGGGGGAGAACACTGAAGCTTTCTTT.

The sample holds a few counts of this clonotype. The V and J genes are TRBV27 and TRBJ1-1; tentative D call: TRBD1 (6 bases). Germline V gene data show CDR1 as MNHEY and CDR2 as SMNVEV (reference sequence). V lost 2 bases and J lost 3, with 10 bases in between. The CDR3 loop spans 14 amino acids. CDR3 sequence: CASSLTTGYTEAFF. As DNA, the CDR3 is TGTGCCAGCAGTTTAACCACAGGGTACACTGAAGCTTTCTTT.

V is TRBV29-1 and J is TRBJ2-5; the match to TRBD2 covers 10 bases. Trimming took 7 bases from V and 3 from J; bases not matched to a gene: 5. This CDR3 has 13 residues. Germline V gene lookup returns CDR1 SQVTM and CDR2 ANQGSEA. CDR3 nucleotide sequence: TGCAGCGCCGGACTAGCGGACGAAGAGACCCAGTACTTC. Translated, it gives CSAGLADEETQYF.

This clonotype has only one observation. The junction differs from germline at one of its ends, possibly a read error. The V gene is TRBV20-1, the J gene TRBJ2-3; 12 bases match TRBD2. CDR1 and CDR2 from the germline V gene are DFQATT and SNEGSKA (reference sequence). This CDR3 spans 13 amino acids. The CDR3 bases are TGCAGTGCCAGGACTAGCGGGACAGATACGAAGTATTTT. This encodes CSARTSGTDTKYF.

This clonotype was recorded many times. The rearrangement uses TRBV19 and TRBJ2-1; 13 positions match TRBD2. CDR3 length: 15 amino acids. V lost 10 bases and J lost 9; bases outside the gene matches: 12. Germline values: CDR1 LNHDA, CDR2 SQIVND (reference sequence). CDR3 loop: CATLVATSGRSEQFF. CDR3 nucleotides: TGTGCCACTTTAGTGGCGACTAGCGGGAGGTCTGAGCAGTTCTTC.

The rearrangement links TRBV11-3 to TRBJ2-5, with 7 bases lining up with TRBD1. Germline lookup yields CDR1 SGHNT and CDR2 YENEEA. V shed 9 bases and J 0 bases; nucleotides not matched to a gene: 13. This CDR3 comprises 16 residues. The DNA of the CDR3 is TGTGCCAGTAAACCGAGAGGGGGCGCGTACCAAGAGACCCAGTACTTC. Protein sequence: CASKPRGGAYQETQYF.

This clonotype was seen only a few times. The genes are TRBV4-1 and TRBJ1-1, with D perhaps matching TRBD1 (5 bases). V was clipped by 8 bases and J by 1 base, with 17 bases between them. The CDR3 is made up of 15 amino acids. Germline V CDR1 and CDR2: MGHRA, YSYEKL. DNA for the CDR3: TGCGCCAGCGTACAGGTTCGGGAAGAGAACACTGAAGCTTTCTTT. Protein sequence: CASVQVREENTEAFF.

In this sample, this clonotype turned up many times. The chain has TRBV29-1 and TRBJ2-7, with 7 bases that match TRBD1. Losses at the gene ends were 6 bases for V and 1 base for J; bases not matched to a gene: 6. Germline CDR1 SQVTM, CDR2 ANQGSEA. There are 13 residues in the CDR3. The CDR3 bases are TGCAGCGTCACTGGGGACAGATCCTACGAGCAGTACTTC. It codes for CSVTGDRSYEQYF.

In this sample, this clonotype turned up a few times. The chain joins TRBV5-5 to TRBJ1-5; 8 positions match TRBD1. Germline assignment: CDR1 SGHKS and CDR2 YYEKEE (reference sequence). This CDR3 has 16 residues. Germline trimming cut 1 base from V and 2 bases from J; bases unmatched to any gene: 5. Written as DNA, the CDR3 is TGTGCCAGCAGCTTGTCAGGGGGCTTCGGCAATCAGCCCCAGCATTTT. Encoded protein: CASSLSGGFGNQPQHF.

The rearrangement links TRBV29-1 to TRBJ2-7, with 9 bases lining up with TRBD1. The V and J ends lost 6 bases and 0 bases, in that order; junction bases with no gene match: 9. CDR1 is SQVTM, CDR2 ANQGSEA, per germline. The CDR3 contains 15 residues. The chain's CDR3 is CSVWGPGQGSYEQYF. CDR3 bases: TGCAGCGTCTGGGGTCCGGGACAGGGCTCCTACGAGCAGTACTTC.

The V gene is TRBV9, the J gene TRBJ1-6; D is unresolved. V lost 4 bases to trimming and J lost 9 bases, with 14 bases between them. Germline V CDR1 and CDR2: SGDLS, YYNGEE. The CDR3 length is 14 residues. CDR3 amino acids: CASSPRDGGSPLHF. The CDR3 DNA reads TGTGCCAGCAGCCCCCGTGACGGTGGTTCACCCCTCCACTTT.

This clonotype was observed a few times. The chain joins TRBV7-8 to TRBJ1-4; a possible D gene is TRBD1 (5 bases). The germline V and J ends were trimmed by 5 bases and 8 bases, with 12 bases remaining between them. The CDR3 runs 13 residues. The germline V gene has CDR1 SGHVS and CDR2 FQNEAQ. The CDR3 DNA reads as TGTGCCAGCAGCCCCGAGGGGCCGGAAAAACTGTTTTTT. Its protein product is CASSPEGPEKLFF.

The gene calls are TRBV11-2 and TRBJ2-7; TRBD2 aligns across 9 bases. The CDR3 spans 13 residues. Germline CDR1 reads SGHAT; CDR2 reads FQNNGV. Losses at the gene ends were 3 bases for V and 7 bases for J; bases not matched to a gene: 4. The CDR3 spells CASSFSGSYEQYF. DNA of the CDR3: TGTGCCAGCAGCTTTAGCGGGAGCTATGAGCAGTACTTC.

Worth noting for this clonotype: The junction and the germline gene differ at one end; a read error may be behind it. Here the CDR3 reads CASSQAGQGAYDQYF. The CDR3 nucleotides read TGTGCCAGCAGCCAAGCGGGACAGGGGGCATACGACCAGTACTTC. This chain uses TRBV3-1 with TRBJ2-7; 12 positions match TRBD1. This CDR3 has 15 residues. Germline lookup yields CDR1 LGHDT and CDR2 YNNKEL (reference sequence).

The chain uses TRBV6-5 and TRBJ2-1; no firm D call. Looked up from germline, CDR1 is MNHEY and CDR2 is SVGAGI. V lost 3 bases to trimming and J lost 10 bases, with 7 bases between them. This CDR3 region has 11 residues. The CDR3 is CASSYGKEQFF. As DNA, the CDR3 is TGTGCCAGCAGTTATGGGAAAGAGCAGTTCTTC.

The gene calls are TRBV7-9 and TRBJ1-2; unclear D gene. This CDR3 has 16 amino acids. V lost 2 bases to trimming and J lost 0 bases, with 13 bases between them. Germline lookup yields CDR1 SEHNR and CDR2 FQNEAQ (reference sequence). For the CDR3, the DNA is TGTGCCAGCAGCTTAACGTACGGGGATACTAACTATGGCTACACCTTC. As protein: CASSLTYGDTNYGYTF.

The table lists this clonotype with a few counts. The genes are TRBV19 and TRBJ1-5, with D possibly being TRBD1 (5 bases). Germline CDR1 and CDR2: LNHDA and SQIVND (reference sequence). The length of the CDR3 is 15 residues. The ends were cut back, 4 bases at V and 5 bases at J, with 15 bases in the middle. Here the CDR3 DNA reads TGTGCCAGTAGTAATCTTGGGGCATATTATCAGCCCCAGCATTTT. This encodes CASSNLGAYYQPQHF.

The chain links TRBV12-3 or TRBV12-4 to TRBJ2-7; D might be TRBD1 or TRBD2, each matching 5 bases. The V end lost 1 base, the J end lost 3 bases, and 7 bases lay between the germline ends. There are 13 residues in the CDR3. In DNA, the CDR3 is TGTGCCAGCAGTTTAGGGGACCTCTACGAGCAGTACTTC. Translated, it gives CASSLGDLYEQYF.

This clonotype has a handful of counts. The gene calls are TRBV29-1 and TRBJ2-1, with 8 bases lining up with TRBD2. CDR1 is SQVTM and CDR2 is ANQGSEA in the germline V gene. Trimming removed 5 bases from V and 2 bases from J; junction bases left unmatched: 8. The CDR3 totals 15 residues. CDR3 sequence reads: CSVLFSGATYNEQFF. CDR3 nucleotide sequence: TGCAGCGTTCTATTTAGCGGGGCAACCTACAATGAGCAGTTCTTC.

This chain joins TRBV29-1 and TRBJ2-7, with D tentatively TRBD1 or TRBD2 (5 bases each). Trimming left V 4 bases short and J 6 bases short, with 22 bases between. The CDR3 contains 15 residues. Germline V lookup: CDR1 SQVTM, CDR2 ANQGSEA. Here the CDR3 reads CSVVPGWDGGFEQYF. DNA of the CDR3: TGCAGCGTTGTCCCAGGGTGGGACGGTGGGTTCGAGCAGTACTTC.

This clonotype was recorded at least ten times. This chain connects TRBV29-1 to TRBJ2-7; D gene ambiguous. This CDR3 is built from 12 residues. V was trimmed by 7 bases and J by 7 bases, leaving 17 bases between them. Per germline, CDR1 SQVTM and CDR2 ANQGSEA. The CDR3, as DNA: TGCAGCGGCCCCAGCACTCCACGTGAGCAGTACTTC. This codes for CSGPSTPREQYF.

The chain uses TRBV3-1 and TRBJ2-5; 10 nucleotides match TRBD1. V shed 0 bases, J shed 5 bases, and the junction held 6 bases outside the gene matches. The CDR3 has 16 amino acids. CDR1 and CDR2 (germline): LGHDT, YNNKEL (reference sequence). In nucleotides, the CDR3 is TGTGCCAGCAGCCAAGACCTGGACAGGGGGTGGGAGACCCAGTACTTC. Protein sequence: CASSQDLDRGWETQYF.

This clonotype came up many times. V is TRBV10-2 and J is TRBJ2-3; no firm D call. V lost 1 base to trimming and J lost 2 bases, with 7 bases between them. This CDR3 has 14 residues. CDR1 WSHSY and CDR2 SAAADI come from the germline V gene. Here the CDR3 DNA reads TGCGCCAGCAGTGAGTTGGTCCTCACAGATACGCAGTATTTT. Its protein is CASSELVLTDTQYF.

This clonotype came up a few times. The gene calls are TRBV4-1 and TRBJ2-3, with a weak D call TRBD1 (5 bases). Germline CDR1 is MGHRA and CDR2 is YSYEKL. The CDR3 spans 15 residues. The germline V and J ends were trimmed by 0 bases and 2 bases, with 9 bases remaining between them. The CDR3 region is CASSQETRDTDTQYF. The CDR3 DNA reads as TGCGCCAGCAGCCAAGAAACCAGGGACACAGATACGCAGTATTTT.